Each of the 14 T cell receptor beta chains below was sequenced from the same sample in a study of a mutant IDH1 vaccine in newly diagnosed glioma. Regarding time point: baseline, week 1 (first vaccination visit). Documented treatment: pre-vaccination baseline after standard-of-care therapy. Assay: immunoSEQ multiplex PCR; the TCRdb copy retains only in-frame clones and omits some. The table includes around 16,000 clones, about 95% detected once. Source: peripheral blood mononuclear cells (PBMCs), taken from a glioma patient treated with radiotherapy, temozolomide or both. Receptors were obtained from a woman aged 18-29 years with glioma. Some clones in this sample may be carry-over from other donors' samples.

The chain combines TRBV29-1 with TRBJ2-2; D unresolved. Germline V CDR1 and CDR2: SQVTM, ANQGSEA. V was pared by 5 bases and J by 0 bases, with 10 bases between. The CDR3 runs to 14 residues. CDR3: CSVRDPTNTGELFF. The CDR3 DNA reads TGCAGCGTTCGAGACCCTACGAACACCGGGGAGCTGTTTTTT.

V is TRBV6-1 and J is TRBJ2-7; D tentatively fits TRBD1 or TRBD2 (6 bases each). Germline CDR1 and CDR2: MNHNS and SASEGT. CDR3 length: 14 residues. V dropped 6 bases and J dropped 5 bases, with 17 bases sitting between them. CDR3 bases: TGTGCCAGCAGGTCAGGAGCCGGGGGCAACGAGCAGTACTTC. This translates into CASRSGAGGNEQYF.

This chain links TRBV6-6 with TRBJ1-5; possible D gene TRBD1, 5 bases. This CDR3 region has 14 residues. Germline V gene lookup returns CDR1 MNHNY and CDR2 SVGAGI (reference sequence). Trimming removed 7 bases at V and 0 bases at J, with 10 bases between. CDR3 in DNA: TGTGCCAGCAAGGGACTTAATAGCAATCAGCCCCAGCATTTT. It translates to CASKGLNSNQPQHF.

V and J are TRBV7-9 and TRBJ1-2; no firm D call. V lost 4 bases and J lost 3, with 3 bases in between. The CDR3 is made up of 11 amino acids. Germline V gene sequence: CDR1 SEHNR, CDR2 FQNEAQ (reference sequence). CDR3 in amino acids: CASSSHYGYTF. The CDR3 DNA reads TGTGCCAGCAGCTCCCACTATGGCTACACCTTC. Supplemented by reference TRBV7-9 and TRBJ1-2, the full variable domain reads DTGVSQNPRHKITKRGQNVTFRCDPISEHNRLYWYRQTLGQGPEFLTYFQNEAQLEKSRLLSDRFSAERPKGSFSTLEIQRTEQGDSAMYLCASSSHYGYTFGSGTRLTVV.

The rearrangement links TRBV29-1 to TRBJ2-7; D perhaps matches TRBD2 (5 bases). The germline V and J ends were trimmed by 7 bases and 0 bases, with 13 bases remaining between them. The CDR3 runs 13 residues. In germline, CDR1 is SQVTM, CDR2 ANQGSEA. This CDR3 reads CSAGWGFSYEQYF. As DNA, the CDR3 is TGCAGCGCGGGGTGGGGTTTCTCCTACGAGCAGTACTTC.

The chain joins TRBV28 to TRBJ1-4; D is unresolved. The CDR3 runs 16 residues. The V and J ends lost 5 bases and 1 base respectively, with 14 bases between them. Looked up from germline, CDR1 is MDHEN and CDR2 is SYDVKM. The DNA for the CDR3 is TGTGCCAGCAGTCCCGAACCAGGAGGAACTAATGAAAAACTGTTTTTT. Amino acids: CASSPEPGGTNEKLFF. Variable domain in full (rest from reference TRBV28 and TRBJ1-4): DVKVTQSSRYLVKRTGEKVFLECVQDMDHENMFWYRQDPGLGLRLIYFSYDVKMKEKGDIPEGYSVSREKKERFSLILESASTNQTSMYLCASSPEPGGTNEKLFFGSGTQLSVL.

The chain uses TRBV13 and TRBJ1-1; D is uncertain. The germline V and J ends were trimmed by 5 bases and 1 base, with 11 bases remaining between them. The CDR3 loop spans 14 amino acids. From germline, CDR1 is PRHDT and CDR2 FYEKMQ (reference sequence). The CDR3 here is CASSGESENTEAFF. CDR3 coding DNA: TGTGCCAGCAGCGGGGAGTCGGAGAACACTGAAGCTTTCTTT.

The genes are TRBV30 and TRBJ1-2; 12 bases are a match to TRBD1. The CDR3 sequence is 17 residues long. V shed 0 bases, J shed 8 bases, and the junction held 13 bases outside the gene matches. Germline-derived CDR1 and CDR2 are GTSNPN and SVGIG (reference sequence). The CDR3 loop reads CAWSVRGGTGGLEGYTF. DNA of the CDR3: TGTGCCTGGAGTGTACGAGGTGGGACAGGGGGCCTGGAAGGCTACACCTTC. Filled out from reference TRBV30 and TRBJ1-2, the complete variable domain reads SQTIHQWPATLVQPVGSPLSLECTVEGTSNPNLYWYRQAAGRGLQLLFYSVGIGQISSEVPQNLSASRPQDRQFILSSKKLLLSDSGFYLCAWSVRGGTGGLEGYTFGSGTRLTVV.

A word on this clone: Other DNA variants within this sample encode the same CDR3. This chain links TRBV18 with TRBJ2-3; D is unresolved. Germline V gene lookup returns CDR1 KGHSH and CDR2 LQKENI. Trimming removed 0 bases from V and 0 bases from J, with 1 base in between. The CDR3 length is 13 residues. The CDR3 DNA is TGTGCCAGCTCACCACCGAGCACAGATACGCAGTATTTT. It codes for CASSPPSTDTQYF.

V gene TRBV5-6 combines with J gene TRBJ1-2; TRBD1 aligns across 8 bases. J gave up 4 bases and V 1 base, and 6 bases lay outside the gene matches. This CDR3 comprises 15 residues. CDR1 and CDR2 from the germline V gene are SGHDT and YYEEEE. This CDR3 is CASSLYHGTGYGYTF. The DNA of the CDR3 is TGTGCCAGCAGCTTGTACCACGGGACAGGCTATGGCTACACCTTC.

This chain links TRBV11-1 with TRBJ1-1, with a possible D match to TRBD1 (5 bases). The CDR3 consists of 15 residues. Trimming took off 5 bases at V and 4 bases at J, with 17 bases between the two ends. Per the germline V gene, CDR1 is SGHAT and CDR2 is FQDESV (reference sequence). The CDR3 is CASSRLGGGITEAFF. The CDR3 bases are TGTGCCAGCAGCCGTCTGGGTGGGGGGATCACTGAAGCTTTCTTT.

This sequence joins TRBV7-8 and TRBJ2-7; the match to TRBD2 covers 10 bases. CDR1 is SGHVS and CDR2 is FQNEAQ in the germline V gene. The CDR3 has 13 residues. Losses at the gene ends were 6 bases for V and 2 bases for J; bases not matched to a gene: 1. The CDR3: CASSLAGAYEQYF. The CDR3 region has the DNA TGTGCCAGCAGTCTAGCGGGGGCCTACGAGCAGTACTTC.

The chain recombines TRBV29-1 with TRBJ2-7, with D perhaps matching TRBD1 (5 bases). V lost 7 bases and J 0 bases, leaving 16 bases between the germline ends. There are 14 residues in the CDR3. Per germline, CDR1 SQVTM and CDR2 ANQGSEA. CDR3 sequence (DNA): TGCAGCGCATCAGGGCGGTGCATCTCCTACGAGCAGTACTTC. This translates into CSASGRCISYEQYF.

This clone has a single count. This chain uses TRBV15 with TRBJ1-3; no definite D call. Germline-derived CDR1 and CDR2 are LNHNV and YYDKDF (reference sequence). The V gene lost 0 bases and the J gene lost 0 bases, with 9 bases spanning the gap. The CDR3 has 16 amino acids. CDR3 nucleotide sequence: TGTGCCACCAGCAGAGATGGCACCAACTCTGGAAACACCATATATTTT. Protein: CATSRDGTNSGNTIYF.